This entry features one T cell receptor (beta chain) sequence. Its binding antigen is unknown. Base-call qualities are not available, and no considerably larger clone is one nucleotide away. Collaborating institutions collected whole blood in K2EDTA tubes following their own protocols. For TCRbeta analysis, collaborators shipped samples in one of three forms: frozen whole blood, isolated PBMCs, or DNA extracted from either of those sample types. TCRbeta CDR3 regions were amplified from genomic DNA using the immunoSEQ Assay, a bias-controlled multiplex PCR. As for the authors' bioinformatics: Within the assay, amplification of reference gene primers was used to estimate how many nucleated cells each sample contained. To quantify the absolute abundance of each unique TCRbeta CDR3 rearrangement, sequence reads were collapsed and filtered. For each sample, productive Simpson clonality was calculated as the square root of Simpson's diversity index over productive rearrangements. The immuneACCESS repertoire file appears here via TCRdb, limited to in-frame rearrangements. These files lack a portion of the clones; in checked studies, under half of the deficit traces to unresolved V genes, and the cause of the others is not known. V, J and clone size reflect that table, while D and trimming were determined from the DNA. The sample table lists 150,000 or so clones, approximately 82% of them with a count of one. Approximately 16% of the sample is in the top ten clones.

The germline V gene gives CDR1 as MNHNS and CDR2 as SASEGT. At the junction V is shortened by 3 bases and J by 8 bases; bases outside the gene matches: 7. Taken from cysteine to phenylalanine, the CDR3 has 15 residues. The sequence is cut down to CDR3 DNA, 45 bases in frame from base 1. The data belong to a study of blood T cell repertoires in COVID-19 (dated by TCRdb to 2018 to 2020). Context from the whole study: The collaborator samples originated in the United States, Italy and Spain and spanned the acute and convalescent phases of COVID-19. A freely available public database, intended as a resource for researchers studying the immune response to SARS-CoV-2, is where the repertoires were released. HLA class I and class II types, where available, came from metadata supplied by the sample provider rather than from assay-based typing. The material from the prospective study consisted of cDNA or gDNA derived from T cells, B-cell-depleted T cells, or PBMCs. Deeply sampled blood TCRbeta repertoires from subjects exposed to, actively infected with, or recovered from COVID-19 were included in the dataset. The samples were drawn from the first 160 participants of the ongoing ImmuneRACE study and from 950 to 1,500 subjects provided by 6 global collaborators. Sample metadata almost always included a de-identified subject ID, COVID-19 status, age in years and sex. On the study overall, not on this receptor specifically: Clinical and demographic metadata were provided uncurated, with the amount varying by source and participant.

This receptor was obtained from a human donor with acute or convalescent COVID-19. The donor label of this sample is uncertain. The V and J segments used are TRBV6-1 and TRBJ1-4; 9 middle bases align to TRBD1. The material sequenced was peripheral blood. The bases read TGTGCCAGCAGTGATACAGGGGGCGCCTGGGAAAAACTGTTTTTT. It translates to CASSDTGGAWEKLFF.